This entry is about one T cell receptor beta chain. The target of this receptor is not known. No base quality information exists; no much larger clone differs at one position. The data derive from a study of CD8+ T cells in alopecia areata (dated by TCRdb to the late 2010s). Background on the whole study: Treated patients were enrolled in an open-label pilot trial of oral tofacitinib at 5 to 10 mg twice daily for moderate-to-severe alopecia areata. Patients on tofacitinib were biopsied at baseline and after 4 and 24 weeks of treatment, and several of the patients also had a later scalp biopsy. RNA came from the PAXgene miRNA kit for fixed scalp, the miRNeasy kit for PBMCs, and the RNeasy kit for mouse skin. In treated patients, disease severity was measured using the SALT score, which gives the percentage of scalp surface area affected. To study T cell clonal expansion in alopecia areata, the researchers applied high-throughput TCRbeta sequencing to both the C3H/HeJ mouse model and human patients. Scalp clonality was compared across normal scalp (n=4), patchy alopecia areata scalp (n=8), and alopecia totalis/universalis scalp (n=8). Tofacitinib was given for 6 to 18 months, followed by 6 months of follow-up off drug to assess delayed response and recurrence. In humans, TCRbeta sequencing was performed on scalp tissue and on sorted CD4+ and CD8+ peripheral blood T cells from healthy controls and from patients with patchy or totalis/universalis alopecia areata. immunoSEQ multiplex PCR using 35 Vbeta forward primers and 13 Jbeta reverse primers was used to amplify TCRbeta CDR3 regions. Results the study describes overall, beyond this receptor: Higher clonality and more expanded CD8+ clones were observed in lesional scalp than in normal scalp, particularly in alopecia totalis/universalis, a finding suggestive of antigenic drive. Because the treated cohort was small and had just a single nonresponder, larger studies are needed to establish links between baseline CD8+ expansion and response. Scalp TCR repertoire analysis is complicated because resident alphabeta T cells in normal human skin are also sequenced, whereas mouse skin is dominated by gammadelta T cells. Tofacitinib significantly decreased scalp clonality and the number of expanded CD8+ clones among the top 100 scalp clones. During tofacitinib treatment, many expanded lesional clones stuck around in both scalp and blood, and this persistence may partly explain why relapse happens after treatment is stopped. Shared TCR sequences between patients were less evident than in mice, which may be partly attributable to HLA diversity in the patient population.

The library came from the immunoSEQ multiplex PCR assay. RNA was extracted from all samples and reverse transcribed into cDNA as template for TCR sequencing. First-strand cDNA was synthesized using SuperScript III with a 2:1 mix of oligo-dT and random hexamers. A synthetic immune receptor repertoire was used to gauge amplification bias, and whatever bias remained was removed computationally. Per the authors' processing: Raw reads were preprocessed to remove errors, and CDR3 was defined by IMGT conventions from the conserved cysteine to phenylalanine. Clonality was computed by normalizing Shannon entropy by log2 of the number of productive unique TCRs and subtracting the result from 1. CD4 or CD8 identity of scalp clones was inferred by cross-referencing scalp TCRbeta sequences with sorted blood CD4 and CD8 repertoires. TCRdb stores this immuneACCESS table with in-frame sequences only. Part of the clones is absent; in the studies checked, under half of the shortfall reflects unresolved V genes, and no reason is known for the rest. The V and J calls and clone size were taken over from that table, and D and trimming were inferred from the DNA. In all, the sample holds about 250,000 clones, and 60% of those were seen once. The top ten clonotypes cover 0.93% of the sample.

The treatment or condition label, as the study defines it: oral pan-JAK inhibitor, 5-10 mg twice daily. Lesional scalp punch biopsies and peripheral blood were collected from alopecia areata patients. PBMCs were separated by density centrifugation and stained for CD3, CD4 and CD8, after which CD4+ and CD8+ T cells were sorted on a FACSAria. Per the germline V gene, SQVTM is the CDR1 and ANQGSEA is the CDR2. Cut back by 4 bases and 3 bases, the V and J ends lie 9 bases apart. The CDR3 measures 12 amino acids from cysteine to phenylalanine. The entry retains the CDR3 DNA only, 36 bases that are in frame from base 1.

The receptor was derived from a human donor with alopecia areata. Sequencing was performed on CD4+ T cells sorted from blood, taken around week 54, from a patient treated with tofacitinib. The chain uses TRBV29-1 and TRBJ1-2, with the D gene call left open. CDR3 loop: CSVVGRDYGYTF. At the DNA level, the sequence is TGCAGCGTTGTGGGTCGGGACTATGGCTACACCTTC.